This entry describes one T cell receptor (beta chain). Antigen: not known. Sequencing relied on a cDNA template that was reverse transcribed from extracted RNA. Data came from immunoSEQ multiplex PCR; TCRdb stores just in-frame clones and leaves some out. Here the sample spans 110,000 to 150,000 clones, 45% to 60% being singletons. The source of the sample is a study of CD8+ T cells in alopecia areata. Whole-study context: Administration of oral tofacitinib to treated patients was at 5 to 10 mg twice daily. General study points: Scalp data also include sequences from resident alphabeta T cells of normal skin.

Regarding treatment: oral pan-JAK inhibitor, 5-10 mg twice daily. Those with alopecia areata gave lesional scalp punch biopsies and peripheral blood. Separation by sorting yielded CD4+ and CD8+ T cells from PBMCs. CDR1 is SNHLY, CDR2 FYNNEI, per germline. Deletions cut 3 bases from V and 0 bases from J, with 20 bases between. The length of the CDR3 is 19 residues. The sequence was collected from a human donor with alopecia areata. The rearrangement uses TRBV2 and TRBJ1-4; D call uncertain. The sequencing used CD8+ T cells sorted from blood, collected at week 4, from a patient treated with tofacitinib. The DNA of the CDR3 is TGTGCCAGCAGTGATCTTCCATTTCGGCAGGAACCAACTAATGAAAAACTGTTTTTT. Its translation: CASSDLPFRQEPTNEKLFF.